These T cell receptor beta chains were read from a single sample in a study of blood T cell repertoires in COVID-19. The assay was immunoSEQ multiplex PCR, and TCRdb's table has in-frame clones only and misses some. The profile shows 150,000 or so clones, 70% to 85% of them singletons. The sequencing sample was made of peripheral blood. The receptors derive from a woman aged 60-75 years with acute or convalescent COVID-19. Both conserved end residues are part of each CDR3. A D gene is named only where the DNA matches it firmly. Size values are once, few and many counts, or a class for expanded clones, and some rows have none.

V gene	D gene	J gene	clone size	CDR3 protein	CDR3 DNA
TRBV18	TRBD1	TRBJ1-2	.	CASSPLDQGEHYGYTF	TGTGCCAGCTCACCACTGGATCAGGGGGAGCACTATGGCTACACCTTC
TRBV29-1	.	TRBJ1-2	.	CSVDVQGVDGYTF	TGCAGCGTTGACGTGCAGGGTGTGGATGGCTACACCTTC
TRBV7-6	.	TRBJ1-1	.	CASSLNGQLNTEAFF	TGTGCCAGCAGCTTAAATGGACAGTTGAACACTGAAGCTTTCTTT
TRBV7-7	TRBD1	TRBJ2-2	.	CASSSGTGNTGELFF	TGTGCTAGCAGCTCTGGGACAGGGAACACCGGGGAGCTGTTTTTT
TRBV5-4	.	TRBJ2-3	.	CASSFRLAGSTDTQYF	TGTGCCAGCAGCTTCAGGCTGGCGGGGAGCACAGATACGCAGTATTTT
TRBV7-9	.	TRBJ1-2	.	CASSLHGFYGYTF	TGTGCCAGCAGCTTACATGGCTTCTATGGCTACACCTTC
TRBV7-3	.	TRBJ2-1	.	CASSPGGTAYNEQFF	TGTGCCAGCAGCCCTGGGGGGACTGCCTACAATGAGCAGTTCTTC
TRBV5-4	.	TRBJ1-3	.	CASSLGLNGGLSGNTIYF	TGTGCCAGCAGCTTGGGGCTAAATGGGGGCCTCTCTGGAAACACCATATATTTT
TRBV10-1	.	TRBJ1-4	once	CASSDSQNEKLFF	TGCGCCAGCAGTGACAGTCAGAATGAAAAACTGTTTTTT
TRBV9	TRBD1	TRBJ1-2	.	CASSAGTVDLYGYTF	TGTGCCAGCAGCGCCGGGACAGTCGACCTCTATGGCTACACCTTC
TRBV10-3	.	TRBJ2-7	.	CAISDGGGHYEQYF	TGTGCCATCTCCGACGGCGGGGGCCACTACGAGCAGTACTTC
TRBV5-1	.	TRBJ2-5	.	CASSLNFGGGAGMKTQYF	TGCGCCAGCAGCTTGAACTTCGGAGGCGGGGCAGGTATGAAGACCCAGTACTTC
TRBV5-5	.	TRBJ1-3	.	CASSFWRGSGNTIYF	TGTGCCAGCAGCTTCTGGAGGGGATCTGGAAACACCATATATTTT
TRBV9	.	TRBJ1-2	.	CASSATGLGNYGYTF	TGTGCCAGCAGCGCAACAGGGTTGGGCAACTATGGCTACACCTTC
TRBV20-1	TRBD2	TRBJ2-3	.	CSASTGGFTDTQYF	TGCAGTGCTAGTACCGGGGGGTTCACAGATACGCAGTATTTT
TRBV30	.	TRBJ1-1	once	CAWNKAPGTEAFF	TGTGCCTGGAATAAAGCCCCGGGCACTGAAGCTTTCTTT